What follows are 27 T cell receptor beta chains derived from one specimen sequenced in a study of T cells in Graves' hyperthyroidism and ophthalmopathy. RNA transcripts gave rise to amplified TCR beta CDR3 regions. Carried out on the TCR CDR3, a first-round RT-PCR used the HTBI primer set. Each CDR3 protein gets one entry after TCRdb re-called the multiplex PCR reads with MiXCR. The sample includes about 520,000 distinct CDR3 sequences, around a quarter of them seen just once. Sequenced sample: blood. These TCRs come from a woman aged 25 to 39 with Graves' ophthalmopathy.

This clonotype was seen repeatedly, ten times or more. This chain joins TRBV27 and TRBJ1-2; perhaps TRBD1 as D (5 bases). This CDR3 is 14 amino acids long. The germline gives CDR1 MNHEY, CDR2 SMNVEV (reference sequence). Trimming shortened V by 5 bases and J by 2 bases, and 12 bases separated the two germline ends. As DNA, the CDR3 is TGTGCCAGCAGTATCAGGGTGGGGAACTATGGCTACACCTTC. It encodes CASSIRVGNYGYTF.

This clonotype showed up many times. The genes are TRBV12-3 or TRBV12-4 and TRBJ2-5, with 8 bases lining up with TRBD1. The length of the CDR3 is 13 residues. Germline trimming cut 6 bases from V and 3 bases from J; bases unmatched to any gene: 3. Written as DNA, the CDR3 is TGTGCCAGCAGGGGGGACAGGAAAGAGACCCAGTACTTC. As protein: CASRGDRKETQYF.

In this sample, this clonotype turned up many times. The V and J genes are TRBV24-1 and TRBJ1-5; no firm D call. Between the trimmed V and J ends, which lost 7 bases and 3 bases, there was a span of 6 bases. CDR1 KGHDR and CDR2 SFDVKD come from the germline V gene. This CDR3 spans 12 amino acids. The CDR3 loop is CATRFVNQPQHF. The CDR3 DNA reads TGTGCCACCAGATTTGTCAATCAGCCCCAGCATTTT.

The V and J genes are TRBV2 and TRBJ1-2, with 8 nucleotides matching TRBD1. This CDR3 region has 18 residues. Germline V gene sequence: CDR1 SNHLY, CDR2 FYNNEI. V was clipped by 7 bases and J by 8 bases; unmatched bases: 24. The CDR3, as DNA: TGTGCCAGCACCCAGGACAGGGACCTCCTCAGGGGACTCCTCGGCTACACCTTC. Encoded protein: CASTQDRDLLRGLLGYTF.

This clonotype was seen at least ten times. The chain joins TRBV29-1 to TRBJ1-2; perhaps TRBD1 as D (6 bases). V shed 5 bases and J shed 4 bases, with 11 bases lying between them. This CDR3 is 12 amino acids long. The germline gives CDR1 SQVTM, CDR2 ANQGSEA. The CDR3 DNA follows: TGCAGCGTTTACACAGGGAGCTATGGCTACACCTTC. This encodes CSVYTGSYGYTF.

The genes are TRBV27 and TRBJ1-2, with D maybe TRBD1 (6 bases). The V gene lost 3 bases and the J gene lost 3 bases, with 14 bases spanning the gap. The CDR3 spans 15 residues. Per germline, CDR1 MNHEY and CDR2 SMNVEV (reference sequence). DNA for the CDR3: TGTGCCAGCAGTTTTAGGGGGGATGGGGACTATGGCTACACCTTC. The encoded protein is CASSFRGDGDYGYTF.

This chain connects TRBV20-1 to TRBJ1-2; D gene ambiguous. Trimming shortened V by 5 bases and J by 5 bases, and 18 bases separated the two germline ends. The germline gives CDR1 DFQATT, CDR2 SNEGSKA (reference sequence). The CDR3 has 14 residues. The CDR3 bases are TGCAGTGCTCCCCCGCCGGGGTTAAAGTATGGCTACACCTTC. It is translated as CSAPPPGLKYGYTF.

V is TRBV12-5 and J is TRBJ2-2; no definite D call. The germline V and J ends were trimmed by 3 bases and 6 bases, with 8 bases remaining between them. CDR1 and CDR2 from the germline V gene are LGHNT and FRNRAP. This CDR3 region has 13 residues. CDR3 sequence (DNA): TGTGCTAGTGGTTTAGCAGAGGCCGGGGAGCTGTTTTTT. Translated, it gives CASGLAEAGELFF.

This chain links TRBV18 with TRBJ1-2; 12 positions agree with TRBD1. The trim removed 3 bases at V and 6 bases at J, leaving 5 bases unmatched. The CDR3 is 15 residues long. The germline gives CDR1 KGHSH, CDR2 LQKENI. CDR3 in DNA: TGTGCCAGCTCACCGGGGACAGGGGGCATCGATGGCTACACCTTC. Translated: CASSPGTGGIDGYTF.

This clonotype has more than one count but fewer than ten. This chain connects TRBV11-2 to TRBJ2-5; 12 bases are a match to TRBD2. This CDR3 has 15 amino acids. J was trimmed by 6 bases and V by 5 bases; bases with no gene match: 7. Germline values: CDR1 SGHAT, CDR2 FQNNGV. This CDR3 reads CASSKLAGGVKTQYF. The CDR3 nucleotides read TGTGCCAGCAGCAAACTAGCGGGGGGCGTGAAGACCCAGTACTTC. Complete variable domain (other parts from reference TRBV11-2 and TRBJ2-5): EAGVAQSPRYKIIEKRQSVAFWCNPISGHATLYWYQQILGQGPKLLIQFQNNGVVDDSQLPKDRFSAERLKGVDSTLKIQPAKLEDSAVYLCASSKLAGGVKTQYFGPGTRLLVL.

The chain couples TRBV30 to TRBJ2-7, with no clear D. Trimming removed 6 bases from V and 6 bases from J, with 15 bases in between. The CDR3 totals 12 residues. Looked up from germline, CDR1 is GTSNPN and CDR2 is SVGIG (reference sequence). CDR3: CACNSGRAEQYF. Written as DNA, the CDR3 is TGTGCCTGCAACTCGGGTCGGGCCGAGCAGTACTTC.

This clonotype was seen ten or more times. The V gene is TRBV20-1, the J gene TRBJ2-2, with D unresolved. Per the germline V gene, CDR1 is DFQATT and CDR2 is SNEGSKA (reference sequence). The CDR3 is 14 residues long. V was clipped by 3 bases and J by 2 bases, with 10 bases between them. CDR3 coding DNA: TGCAGTGCTAGCGGAACCAGCAACACCGGGGAGCTGTTTTTT. The encoded protein is CSASGTSNTGELFF.

This clonotype has ten or more counts. DNA of the CDR3: TGTGCCAGCAGTTTCATGGAAGAGACCCAGTACTTC. Its protein product is CASSFMEETQYF. The V gene is TRBV6-2 or TRBV6-3, the J gene TRBJ2-5; the D is unclear. From germline, CDR1 is MNHEY and CDR2 SVGEGT. CDR3 length equals 12 residues. Trimming pared 4 bases from V and 3 bases from J, leaving 6 bases between.

The chain is built from TRBV6-5 and TRBJ2-5; D is unclear. Trimming cost V 2 bases and J 0 bases, with 13 bases left between them. This CDR3 contains 16 residues. Germline V gives CDR1 MNHEY, CDR2 SVGAGI. The CDR3 here is CASSYGNWKYQETQYF. In DNA form, the CDR3 reads TGTGCCAGCAGTTACGGGAACTGGAAGTACCAAGAGACCCAGTACTTC.

This clonotype has at least ten counts. V usage is TRBV27 and J usage is TRBJ1-5; D gene unclear. Germline lookup yields CDR1 MNHEY and CDR2 SMNVEV (reference sequence). The V and J ends lost 0 bases and 4 bases respectively, with 7 bases between them. This CDR3 spans 14 amino acids. This chain's CDR3 is CASSLSWQNQPQHF. As DNA, the CDR3 is TGTGCCAGCAGTTTATCATGGCAGAATCAGCCCCAGCATTTT.

This clonotype was seen repeatedly, ten times or more. This chain links TRBV6-1 with TRBJ1-3, with a tentative D call TRBD1 (5 bases). The CDR3 loop spans 14 amino acids. Germline lookup yields CDR1 MNHNS and CDR2 SASEGT. Trimming took 6 bases from V and 1 from J, leaving 10 bases between them. The CDR3 nucleotides read TGTGCCAGCAGGGGGCTTGGGTCTGGAAACACCATATATTTT. Translation gives CASRGLGSGNTIYF.

The rearrangement uses TRBV5-6 and TRBJ2-7; D perhaps matches TRBD2 (7 bases). Germline V gene sequence: CDR1 SGHDT, CDR2 YYEEEE. V gave up 0 bases and J gave up 3 bases, with 16 bases separating them. CDR3 length equals 16 residues. The CDR3 sequence: CASSLGGGGPRYEQYF. CDR3 coding DNA: TGTGCCAGCAGCTTGGGGGGGGGGGGCCCCCGCTACGAGCAGTACTTC.

This clonotype was picked up many times. This may arise from a read error, as a much more abundant clone is one base away. The CDR3 region has the DNA TGTGCCAGCAGGACAAGGAACACTGAAGCTTTCTTT. It encodes CASRTRNTEAFF. The rearrangement joins TRBV6-6 to TRBJ1-1; no clear D gene. With 6 bases removed from V and 1 base from J, the gap between germline ends came to 6 bases. The CDR3 consists of 12 residues. Germline V gives CDR1 MNHNY, CDR2 SVGAGI (reference sequence).

This clonotype was seen more than once but under ten times. The chain carries TRBV2 and TRBJ2-3; TRBD1 aligns across 8 bases. The CDR3 extends over 17 amino acids. CDR1 and CDR2 from the germline V gene are SNHLY and FYNNEI. J lost 4 bases, V lost 2 bases, and 11 bases had no gene match. The CDR3 DNA follows: TGTGCCAGCAGTGAAAGGCAGGGGGCGTCCCTCGCAGATACGCAGTATTTT. Translated, it gives CASSERQGASLADTQYF.

This clonotype came up a few times. The genes are TRBV4-1 and TRBJ2-6, with unresolved D. CDR1 is MGHRA and CDR2 is YSYEKL in the germline V gene. V lost 1 base, J lost 3 bases, and 4 bases lay in between. This CDR3 has 14 residues. The CDR3 is CASSQARGANVLTF. The DNA of the CDR3 is TGCGCCAGCAGCCAAGCGCGTGGGGCCAACGTCCTGACTTTC.

This clonotype has just a few counts. V is TRBV27 and J is TRBJ2-5; maybe TRBD1 (7 bases). CDR1 MNHEY and CDR2 SMNVEV come from the germline V gene (reference sequence). Trimming took 4 bases from V and 2 from J, leaving 11 bases between them. This CDR3 has 14 amino acids. The CDR3 nucleotides read TGTGCCAGCAGTTCCAGGGGGGCTCAAGAGACCCAGTACTTC. This encodes CASSSRGAQETQYF.

This clonotype occurred a few times. V gene TRBV4-1 combines with J gene TRBJ2-7; D is unclear. With 4 bases removed from V and 2 bases from J, the gap between germline ends came to 21 bases. This CDR3 has 17 amino acids. The germline CDR1 and CDR2 sequences are MGHRA and YSYEKL. The CDR3 DNA reads TGCGCCAGCAGCCGGTCGGTTAGTCCTATGGCTCCCTACGAGCAGTACTTC. It translates to CASSRSVSPMAPYEQYF.

This chain joins TRBV5-6 and TRBJ2-5; TRBD1 agrees at 7 bases. The germline V gene has CDR1 SGHDT and CDR2 YYEEEE. CDR3 length equals 15 residues. Trimming took 2 bases from V and 0 from J; bases not matched to a gene: 4. The CDR3 DNA reads as TGTGCCAGCAGCTTCACAGGGGAGTACCAAGAGACCCAGTACTTC. Translated: CASSFTGEYQETQYF.

This clonotype was observed many times. The chain carries TRBV28 and TRBJ1-5; D is undetermined. Looked up from germline, CDR1 is MDHEN and CDR2 is SYDVKM. V shed 3 bases and J shed 0 bases, with 6 bases lying between them. The CDR3 is 14 amino acids. The CDR3 nucleotides read TGTGCCAGCAGTTTTGACACTAGCAATCAGCCCCAGCATTTT. Translating it yields CASSFDTSNQPQHF.

This clonotype was seen many times. This rearrangement joins TRBV28 to TRBJ2-5; 7 bases fit TRBD1. From germline, CDR1 is MDHEN and CDR2 SYDVKM. The junction had 5 bases not matched to a gene; V was cut back by 6 bases and J by 1 base. CDR3 length equals 14 residues. The CDR3 nucleotides are TGTGCCAGCAGCTACACAGGGGTCCAAGAGACCCAGTACTTC. This codes for CASSYTGVQETQYF.

This clonotype was counted at least ten times. V and J are TRBV6-1 and TRBJ2-7, with 9 positions matching TRBD1. The germline V gene has CDR1 MNHNS and CDR2 SASEGT. The ends lost 7 bases at V and 5 bases at J; junction bases unmatched: 6. The CDR3 has 13 amino acids. The CDR3 region is CASTGTGLDEQYF. CDR3 sequence (DNA): TGTGCCAGCACCGGGACAGGGTTGGACGAGCAGTACTTC.

This clonotype was picked up many times. The chain links TRBV30 to TRBJ1-3; D remains unclear. Looked up from germline, CDR1 is GTSNPN and CDR2 is SVGIG (reference sequence). The CDR3 sequence is 14 residues long. Trimming took off 4 bases at V and 0 bases at J, with 10 bases between the two ends. CDR3 DNA sequence: TGTGCCTGGATGCAGGAAGCCTCTGGAAACACCATATATTTT. This codes for CAWMQEASGNTIYF.